This is a list of T cell receptor beta chains from one sample in a study of OX40 agonist ivuxolimab in advanced cancers. Sequencing used immunoSEQ multiplex PCR; TCRdb keeps in-frame clones, though not all of them. The sample consists of around 18,000 clones, approximately 83% of them appearing once. This specimen consisted of CD4+ or CD8+ T cells sorted from blood, obtained in a trial of the OX40 agonist ivuxolimab. The receptors here all came from an adult with an advanced solid tumor such as melanoma, head and neck, liver or kidney cancer. CDR3s include the opening cysteine and the closing phenylalanine or tryptophan. A D gene is named only where the DNA matches it firmly. The listing skips clone size in some rows; elsewhere it reads once, few, many or a size class.

clone_size,d_call,v_call,cdr3_length,j_call,cdr3_nt,cdr3_aa
NA,TRBD2,TRBV6-6,15,TRBJ2-3,TGTGCCAGCAGGCTACTAGCGGGAGGTATGGATACGCAGTATTTT,CASRLLAGGMDTQYF
NA,NA,TRBV7-8,14,TRBJ1-6,TGTGCCAGCAGCTTAGGGGGGCCTTATTCACCCCTCCACTTT,CASSLGGPYSPLHF
NA,NA,TRBV5-5,15,TRBJ2-3,TGTGCCAGCAGCTTGGAAAGTTTGGGAACAGATACGCAGTATTTT,CASSLESLGTDTQYF
NA,NA,TRBV28,18,TRBJ2-6,TGTGCCAGCAGTTTCGAAGGGGGAGGTTTCTCCGGGGCCAACGTCCTGACTTTC,CASSFEGGGFSGANVLTF
NA,NA,TRBV5-1,14,TRBJ2-6,TGCGCCAGCAGCTTAACAACTGGGGCCAACGTCCTGACTTTC,CASSLTTGANVLTF
NA,NA,TRBV11-2,13,TRBJ1-2,TGTGCCAGCAGTCGGACAGATTCAGATGGCTACACCTTC,CASSRTDSDGYTF
NA,NA,TRBV30,14,TRBJ2-3,TGTGCCTGGAGGAAGGGGGGTGGCACAGATACGCAGTATTTT,CAWRKGGGTDTQYF
NA,NA,TRBV5-1,14,TRBJ2-5,TGCGCCAGCAGCTTGGAGGGCAGGGGAGAGACCCAGTACTTC,CASSLEGRGETQYF
NA,NA,TRBV5-6,13,TRBJ1-2,TGTGCCAGCAGCCAGGACAGAGAGTATGGCTACACCTTC,CASSQDREYGYTF
NA,TRBD1,TRBV6-9,14,TRBJ1-1,TGTGCCAGCAGTTACTCGGGACAGCGTAGGGTCGCTTTCTTT,CASSYSGQRRVAFF
NA,NA,TRBV5-1,14,TRBJ1-1,TGCGCCAGCAGCTTGGCTAGAGGGAACACTGAAGCTTTCTTT,CASSLARGNTEAFF
NA,NA,TRBV2,12,TRBJ1-2,TGTGCCAGCAGGGGTCTCGCGTATGGCTACACCTTC,CASRGLAYGYTF
NA,NA,TRBV5-6,11,TRBJ2-4,TGTGCCAGCAGCTTGGGGCGACGGGAGTACTTC,CASSLGRREYF
NA,NA,TRBV2,15,TRBJ1-3,TGTGCCAGCAGCCGACAGGCAATCTCTGGAAACACCATATATTTT,CASSRQAISGNTIYF
NA,NA,TRBV27,15,TRBJ1-5,TGTGCCAGCAGACCACCGGGACCCGAGTGGAGGCCCCAGCATTTT,CASRPPGPEWRPQHF
once,TRBD2,TRBV5-1,18,TRBJ2-2,TGCGCCAGCAGCTTAGGACTAGCGGGATCCTGGAGAACCGGGGAGCTGTTTTTT,CASSLGLAGSWRTGELFF
NA,NA,TRBV11-3,12,TRBJ2-7,TGTGCCAGCAGCCGGGGACAAGGCGAGCAGTACTTC,CASSRGQGEQYF
NA,NA,TRBV19,16,TRBJ2-1,TGTGCCAGTAGTATGTTCCCGGGACCTCTTTGTGGCGAGCAGTTCTTC,CASSMFPGPLCGEQFF
NA,TRBD2,TRBV7-2,15,TRBJ2-5,TGTGCCAGCAGCTTAGTGGGGGGGATCCAAGAGACCCAGTACTTC,CASSLVGGIQETQYF
NA,NA,TRBV7-8,17,TRBJ1-3,TGTGCCAGCAGCTTAGTTCCTACAGGGAAATGGGGAAACACCATATATTTT,CASSLVPTGKWGNTIYF
few,NA,TRBV28,12,TRBJ1-2,TGTGCCATCATAGAAATGGGGCATGGCTACACCTTC,CAIIEMGHGYTF
NA,TRBD2,TRBV4-1,15,TRBJ2-1,TGCGCCAGCAGCCAAGGACTAGCGGGGGGGGATGAGCAGTTCTTC,CASSQGLAGGDEQFF
NA,TRBD2,TRBV5-5,15,TRBJ2-1,TGTGCCAGCAGCCCTTTAGCGGGGGGGAACAATGAGCAGTTCTTC,CASSPLAGGNNEQFF
NA,NA,TRBV19,14,TRBJ1-1,TGTGCCAGTAGTCGTGGGGGTGCGAACACTGAAGCTTTCTTT,CASSRGGANTEAFF
NA,NA,TRBV27,12,TRBJ2-7,TGTGCCAGCAGTTCAGGGTTCTACGAGCAGTACTTC,CASSSGFYEQYF
NA,TRBD2,TRBV2,15,TRBJ2-1,TGTGCCAGCAGGCCCGGCACTAGCGGGGGGAATGAGCAGTTCTTC,CASRPGTSGGNEQFF
medium-sized,NA,TRBV27,13,TRBJ2-1,TGTGCCAGCAGTTTGGGTGGATGGAATGAGCAGTTCTTC,CASSLGGWNEQFF
NA,TRBD1,TRBV4-3,17,TRBJ1-2,TGCGCCAGCAGCCCCAGGGGGAAAGGGCGTTCCGTAGATGGCTACACCTTC,CASSPRGKGRSVDGYTF
NA,TRBD2,TRBV9,15,TRBJ2-1,TGTGCCAGCAGCACATCTAGCGGGAGGGGGAATGAGCAGTTCTTC,CASSTSSGRGNEQFF
NA,NA,TRBV7-9,14,TRBJ2-7,TGTGCCAGCAGCCCGTTAGTGAAGTTCTACGAGCAGTACTTC,CASSPLVKFYEQYF
few,TRBD2,TRBV18,17,TRBJ2-1,TGTGCCAGCTCACCACGGGCTTGGACTAGCGGGAGCAATGAGCAGTTCTTC,CASSPRAWTSGSNEQFF
NA,NA,TRBV6-1,13,TRBJ2-4,TGTGCCAGCATGAGGGCAGGGAGGAACATTCAGTACTTC,CASMRAGRNIQYF
NA,NA,TRBV6-5,14,TRBJ1-1,TGTGCCAGCAGTTCCCGATCGCAGCTCACTGAAGCTTTCTTT,CASSSRSQLTEAFF
NA,TRBD1,TRBV28,16,TRBJ1-5,TGTGCCAGAATCCTACACCGGGACAGAGAAAATCGGCCCCAGCATTTT,CARILHRDRENRPQHF
NA,NA,TRBV5-1,16,TRBJ2-3,TGCGCCAGCAGCTTGGTATTTCAGACCTGGGGAGATACGCAGTATTTT,CASSLVFQTWGDTQYF
NA,NA,TRBV6-5,11,TRBJ2-3,TGTGCCAGCAGTTATAGGGATACGCAGTATTTT,CASSYRDTQYF
NA,TRBD1,TRBV27,17,TRBJ2-3,TGTGCCAGCAGTTCCCCCCGGGGACAGACTAGCACAGATACGCAGTATTTT,CASSSPRGQTSTDTQYF
NA,NA,TRBV10-1,13,TRBJ1-5,TGCGCCAGCAGCGATCAGAGGGAGCAGCCCCAGCATTTT,CASSDQREQPQHF
few,NA,TRBV5-6,14,TRBJ2-7,TGTGCCAGCAGCCCTATCGACAGAAACTACGAGCAGTACTTC,CASSPIDRNYEQYF
NA,NA,TRBV18,14,TRBJ2-5,TGTGCCAGCTCGCCGACAGGAAAGCAAGAGACCCAGTACTTC,CASSPTGKQETQYF
NA,TRBD1,TRBV27,16,TRBJ1-2,TGTGCCAGCAGTTCAAGACAGGGCCAGTCCCATATTGGCTACACCTTC,CASSSRQGQSHIGYTF
few,NA,TRBV27,18,TRBJ2-2,TGTGCCAGCAGTTTATCGAGAACTACGCCAGGGGTCGCCGGGGAGCTGTTTTTT,CASSLSRTTPGVAGELFF
NA,NA,TRBV9,17,TRBJ2-5,TGTGCCAGCAGCCCAAAGGCGGCGGCTGTTTATCAAGAGACCCAGTACTTC,CASSPKAAAVYQETQYF
NA,NA,TRBV20-1,11,TRBJ2-7,TGCAGTGCTAGAAGCGGATACGAGCAGTACTTC,CSARSGYEQYF
NA,TRBD1,TRBV5-6,15,TRBJ1-1,TGTGCCAGCAGCGGGAGGACAGGGGGCGCTTGGAAGGGTGACTTT,CASSGRTGGAWKGDF
NA,TRBD1,TRBV7-9,13,TRBJ1-5,TGTGCCAGCAGCCCCACAGGGGTTCAGCCCCAGCATTTT,CASSPTGVQPQHF
NA,NA,TRBV5-1,16,TRBJ1-3,TGCGCCAGCAGCCCGGAATTGGGGGGTTCTGGAAACACCATATATTTT,CASSPELGGSGNTIYF
NA,TRBD1,TRBV29-1,14,TRBJ1-1,TGCAGCGCTCGGGGTGGGACAGGGATCACTGAAGCTTTCTTT,CSARGGTGITEAFF
NA,TRBD1,TRBV2,14,TRBJ2-2,TGTGCCAGTAGGACAGGGGTAGGCACCGGGGAGCTGTTTTTT,CASRTGVGTGELFF
NA,TRBD1,TRBV6-1,15,TRBJ1-5,TGTGCCAGCAACTTGGACAGGGGCGGGAATCAGCCCCAGCATTTT,CASNLDRGGNQPQHF
few,NA,TRBV21-1,8,TRBJ1-1,TGTGCCAGCCTGGTCTTTCTCTTT,CASLVFLF
NA,TRBD1,TRBV7-8,14,TRBJ1-1,TGTGCCAGCAGCATGGACAGGATGAACACTGAAGCTTTCTTT,CASSMDRMNTEAFF
NA,NA,TRBV6-5,15,TRBJ2-1,TGTGCCAGCAGTTTTCGTCTAGGCGCGTTCGATGAGCAGTTCTTC,CASSFRLGAFDEQFF
NA,NA,TRBV6-1,12,TRBJ2-7,TGTGCCAGCACCTCCCCGTGGAACGAGCAGTACTTC,CASTSPWNEQYF
NA,TRBD1,TRBV15,16,TRBJ2-2,TGTGCCACCAGCAGGGGAACAGGGGTTCGAACCGGGGAGCTGTTTTTT,CATSRGTGVRTGELFF
NA,TRBD2,TRBV9,15,TRBJ2-1,TGTGCCAGCAGCGTAGCAGGACGAGCGGGAACCGAGCAGTTCTTC,CASSVAGRAGTEQFF
NA,TRBD1,TRBV7-8,12,TRBJ2-1,TGTGCCAGCTCGATACAGGGGAATGAGCAGTTCTTC,CASSIQGNEQFF
NA,NA,TRBV6-6,13,TRBJ2-7,TGTGCCAGCGCCTTATCGAGGAGTTACGAGCAGTACTTC,CASALSRSYEQYF
once,NA,TRBV5-3,15,TRBJ1-5,TGTGCCAGAAGCTCCAAGGACAAGAAGGTTAGGCCCCAGCATTTT,CARSSKDKKVRPQHF
NA,NA,TRBV19,14,TRBJ2-7,TGTGCCAGTAGGATCCTGGACGGTTCCTACGAGCAGTACTTC,CASRILDGSYEQYF